The clone carrying this T cell receptor beta chain has a single count. Its antigen is unknown. These data originate in a study of CD8+CD57+ T cells in acquired aplastic anemia. Study overall: 3 to 3.5 ug was the average amount of DNA from sorted CD4+ and CD8+ cells.

Overall study findings and caveats: Patients and controls were not found to differ significantly in CD8+ Simpson's diversity. Found in both controls and patients were around 30 CD8+ CDR3 sequences.

TCR beta VDJ and CDR3 profiling used genomic DNA as template. TCRdb fed the reads into MiXCR, producing one record per CDR3 protein. Of some 220,000 distinct CDR3 sequences in the sample, 30% to 35% were seen once. Germline CDR1 and CDR2: DFQATT and SNEGSKA (reference sequence). This CDR3 contains 15 residues. Trimming cost V 5 bases and J 0 bases, with 14 bases left between them. The sample taken for sequencing was sorted CD4+, CD8+, or CD8+CD57+ T cells (not recorded which) from PBMCs. This chain links TRBV20-1 with TRBJ2-1; D is unresolved. This sequence originates from a human donor in good health, serving as a control. CDR3 nucleotide sequence: TGCAGTGCTTCTCCGCTTAGGAGCTCCTACAATGAGCAGTTCTTC. It translates to CSASPLRSSYNEQFF.